One and the same sample provided the 20 T cell receptor beta chains below, sequenced in a study of CD8 T cells in ankylosing spondylitis. Each CDR3 protein is one row after TCRdb ran MiXCR on the 5' RACE reads. The sample shows roughly 250,000 distinct CDR3 sequences, around 9.1% of them seen only once. The sequencing sample was made of blood, either unsorted or a sorted T cell fraction (not recorded which). The receptors derive from a male donor with ankylosing spondylitis or in good health (not recorded which).

To note about this clonotype: This could be a read error, since a much larger clone is one nucleotide away. This chain links TRBV14 with TRBJ1-6; D not certain. The V gene's germline CDR1 is SGHDN and CDR2 FVKESK. This CDR3 is built from 13 residues. The CDR3 coding sequence is TGTGCCAGCAGCCAGAGCTTTGTTTCACCCCTCCTCTTT. This encodes CASSQSFVSPLLF.

This clonotype was recorded at least ten times. The V call is TRBV10-3, the J call TRBJ1-1, with a tentative D call TRBD1 (6 bases). CDR3 length: 15 amino acids. Germline CDR1 ENHRY, CDR2 SYGVKD. The V end was cut by 2 bases, the J end by 1 base, with 11 bases between. The chain's CDR3 is CAISEVGGRNTEAFF. In nucleotides, the CDR3 is TGTGCCATCAGTGAGGTCGGGGGGCGGAACACTGAAGCTTTCTTT.

This chain links TRBV7-2 with TRBJ2-5, with D perhaps assigned TRBD1 or TRBD2 (7 bases each). V shed 5 bases and J shed 4 bases, with 17 bases lying between them. This CDR3 comprises 15 residues. Per the germline V gene, CDR1 is SGHTA and CDR2 is FQGNSA. The CDR3 coding sequence is TGTGCCAGCAGCCGCAGGGGGGGGTTCGGAGAGACCCAGTACTTC. Translating it yields CASSRRGGFGETQYF.

V is TRBV5-1 and J is TRBJ2-5; D gene ambiguous. This CDR3 region has 12 residues. Trimming shortened V by 5 bases and J by 1 base, and 6 bases separated the two germline ends. In germline, CDR1 is SGHRS, CDR2 YFSETQ. The CDR3 sequence: CASRHTQETQYF. For the CDR3, the DNA is TGCGCCAGCAGGCACACCCAAGAGACCCAGTACTTC.

This clonotype was recorded many times. A junction boundary mismatches the germline segment, possibly from a read error. The J gene is TRBJ2-7, the V gene TRBV10-3, with D hard to call. The CDR3 spans 14 residues. Germline-derived CDR1 and CDR2 are ENHRY and SYGVKD. The CDR3, as DNA: TGTGCCGTCAGTGACCCCCGCAAAGACTACGAGCAGTACTTC. Translating gives CAVSDPRKDYEQYF.

This clonotype has at least ten counts. J is TRBJ2-3 and V is TRBV24-1, with 8 bases matching TRBD1. This CDR3 is 14 amino acids long. J lost 5 bases, V lost 9 bases, and 9 bases had no gene match. Germline CDR1 is KGHDR and CDR2 is SFDVKD. CDR3 nucleotide sequence: TGTGCCACCGGGGGGACAGGTCCACAAGATACGCAGTATTTT. Translation gives CATGGTGPQDTQYF.

The CDR3 sequence is CASSPQTDYEQYF. CDR3 coding DNA: TGTGCCAGCAGCCCCCAGACAGACTACGAGCAGTACTTC. V and J are TRBV3-1 and TRBJ2-7, with D possibly TRBD1 on 5 matching bases. Germline V CDR1 and CDR2: LGHDT, YNNKEL (reference sequence). V lost 4 bases to trimming and J lost 3 bases, with 10 bases between them. This CDR3 is 13 amino acids long.

Many counts were recorded for this clonotype. CDR3 sequence: CASSQETQYF. The CDR3 DNA sequence: TGTGCCAGCTCACAAGAGACCCAGTACTTC. This chain links TRBV18 with TRBJ2-5, with D unclear. V shed 4 bases and J shed 3 bases, with 0 bases lying between them. This CDR3 is 10 amino acids long. Germline lookup yields CDR1 KGHSH and CDR2 LQKENI.

This clonotype has at least ten counts. This chain links TRBV5-1 with TRBJ2-2; tentative D call: TRBD2 (6 bases). Looked up from germline, CDR1 is SGHRS and CDR2 is YFSETQ. The CDR3 has 15 amino acids. The V and J ends lost 5 bases and 0 bases respectively, with 11 bases between them. CDR3 bases: TGCGCCAGCAGGTTGACTAGTGCGAACACCGGGGAGCTGTTTTTT. Its translation: CASRLTSANTGELFF.

The chain has TRBV4-1 and TRBJ2-7, with D uncertain. The CDR3 has 14 residues. Germline V CDR1 and CDR2: MGHRA, YSYEKL. The V gene lost 3 bases and the J gene lost 6 bases, with 15 bases spanning the gap. The CDR3 DNA follows: TGCGCCAGCAGCCATCCCCTAGTTCCCAGCGAGCAGTACTTC. This encodes CASSHPLVPSEQYF.

This chain joins TRBV25-1 and TRBJ2-7; no clear D. The CDR3 extends over 14 amino acids. V lost 3 bases, J lost 0 bases, and 9 bases lay in between. Per germline, CDR1 MGHDK and CDR2 SYGVNS. The CDR3, as DNA: TGTGCCAGCAGTGATTCAGCATCCTCCTACGAGCAGTACTTC. Protein: CASSDSASSYEQYF.

This clonotype was seen only a few times. The V call is TRBV5-1, the J call TRBJ2-1, with 7 bases identical to TRBD2. Trimming cost V 3 bases and J 8 bases; bases outside gene matches: 11. The germline CDR1 and CDR2 sequences are SGHRS and YFSETQ. This CDR3 region has 15 residues. CDR3 DNA sequence: TGCGCCAGCAGCTGGAGAGGGGAGGGTAGGGATGAGCAGTTCTTC. Its translation: CASSWRGEGRDEQFF.

This clonotype was detected many times. The V call is TRBV7-9, the J call TRBJ2-3; no clear D gene. With 3 bases removed from V and 1 base from J, the gap between germline ends came to 5 bases. The CDR3 contains 13 residues. Looked up from germline, CDR1 is SEHNR and CDR2 is FQNEAQ (reference sequence). CDR3 in DNA: TGTGCCAGCAGCTTTAGGGGCACAGATACGCAGTATTTT. It translates to CASSFRGTDTQYF. The complete variable domain, with remaining parts taken from reference TRBV7-9 and TRBJ2-3, reads DTGVSQNPRHKITKRGQNVTFRCDPISEHNRLYWYRQTLGQGPEFLTYFQNEAQLEKSRLLSDRFSAERPKGSFSTLEIQRTEQGDSAMYLCASSFRGTDTQYFGPGTRLTVL.

This clonotype was detected many times. The chain uses TRBV3-1 and TRBJ2-1; D ambiguous. The CDR3 has 15 amino acids. The germline V gene encodes CDR1 LGHDT and CDR2 YNNKEL (reference sequence). Trimming took off 4 bases at V and 6 bases at J, with 16 bases between the two ends. CDR3 protein: CASSPLLGAPNEQFF. CDR3 bases: TGTGCCAGCAGCCCCCTATTAGGAGCGCCCAATGAGCAGTTCTTC.

This clonotype has a count of ten or more. The chain carries TRBV25-1 and TRBJ1-6; D ambiguous. Trimming took 1 base from V and 10 from J, leaving 8 bases between them. The CDR3 totals 13 residues. Looked up from germline, CDR1 is MGHDK and CDR2 is SYGVNS. The CDR3 coding sequence is TGTGCCAGCAGTGAATCCTTGGGGTCACCCCTCCACTTT. Translation gives CASSESLGSPLHF.

This clonotype was detected many times. The rearrangement links TRBV24-1 to TRBJ1-2; D is uncertain. Between the trimmed V and J ends, which lost 1 base and 4 bases, there was a span of 6 bases. This CDR3 comprises 13 residues. CDR1 and CDR2 from the germline V gene are KGHDR and SFDVKD. CDR3 sequence: CATSDFVGYGYTF. The CDR3 DNA follows: TGTGCCACCAGTGATTTCGTCGGCTATGGCTACACCTTC.

This clonotype was seen ten or more times. This rearrangement joins TRBV7-2 to TRBJ2-5, with 11 bases identical to TRBD2. The V and J ends lost 1 base and 2 bases, in that order; junction bases with no gene match: 3. The CDR3 consists of 16 residues. CDR1 is SGHTA and CDR2 is FQGNSA in the germline V gene. This CDR3 reads CASSLGLAGPQETQYF. The CDR3 bases are TGTGCCAGCAGCTTAGGACTAGCGGGACCACAAGAGACCCAGTACTTC.

This clonotype was seen repeatedly, ten times or more. V is TRBV20-1 and J is TRBJ2-5; 12 nucleotides agree with TRBD2. The CDR3 is 16 amino acids. Germline V gene sequence: CDR1 DFQATT, CDR2 SNEGSKA (reference sequence). The V segment lost 1 base and the J segment 5 bases; nucleotides outside the gene matches: 8. DNA of the CDR3: TGCAGTGCTAGAGCCCTCGGACTAGCGGGGTTGGAGACCCAGTACTTC. Translating gives CSARALGLAGLETQYF.

The sample holds many counts of this clonotype. V is TRBV11-2 and J is TRBJ1-1; D unclear. The CDR3 sequence is 13 residues long. Trimming pared 0 bases from V and 6 bases from J, leaving 8 bases between. Germline V gene data show CDR1 as SGHAT and CDR2 as FQNNGV. The CDR3 here is CASSLEGWAEAFF. The CDR3 DNA follows: TGTGCCAGCAGCTTAGAAGGGTGGGCTGAAGCTTTCTTT.

This clonotype was seen more than once but under ten times. The J gene is TRBJ2-3, the V gene TRBV30; 14 bases fit TRBD2. The J segment lost 6 bases and the V segment lost 7 bases, leaving 9 bases of the junction unmatched. CDR1 and CDR2 (germline): GTSNPN, SVGIG (reference sequence). The CDR3 is 15 amino acids. CDR3 sequence (DNA): TGTGCCTCCTCGACTAGCGGGAGGGCCGGCGATACGCAGTATTTT. Translation: CASSTSGRAGDTQYF.